The clone carrying this T cell receptor (beta chain) was seen repeatedly, ten times or more. These data come from a study of T cell repertoires in cytomegalovirus infection. About the research overall: CMV infection and matching HLA type were both indicated by public TCR beta signatures.

TCRdb redid the calling of the reads with MiXCR, one entry per CDR3 protein. The table lists some 240,000 distinct CDR3 sequences, approximately 17% of them singletons. With V trimmed by 3 bases and J by 2 bases, 2 bases remained unmatched. CDR3 length equals 14 residues. Germline V gene data show CDR1 as DFQATT and CDR2 as SNEGSKA (reference sequence). The clonotype originates from a human donor in good health (CMV status not recorded). Some clones in this sample may be carry-over from other donors' samples. Specimen: CD8+ T cells from PBMCs. This chain uses TRBV20-1 with TRBJ2-3; 10 positions agree with TRBD2. The DNA of the CDR3 is TGCAGTGCTAGTCTAGCGGGGGTCACAGATACGCAGTATTTT. It specifies CSASLAGVTDTQYF.